The 20 T cell receptor beta chains presented below share a single source sample, sequenced in a study of blood T cell repertoires in COVID-19. TCRdb keeps only in-frame clones here, not all; method: immunoSEQ multiplex PCR. Of tens of thousands of clones detected, around 82% appear once; the ten largest clones hold under 11%. Material for sequencing was peripheral blood. All receptors derive from a man between 60 and 75 years old with acute or convalescent COVID-19.

The chain couples TRBV5-1 to TRBJ2-7; D is ambiguous. Germline CDR1 is SGHRS and CDR2 is YFSETQ. The CDR3 is 13 amino acids. The germline V and J ends were trimmed by 0 bases and 2 bases, with 6 bases remaining between them. CDR3 region: CASSLAGPYEQYF. CDR3 nucleotides: TGCGCCAGCAGCTTGGCTGGCCCCTACGAGCAGTACTTC.

This clone was observed a handful of times. The chain couples TRBV4-2 to TRBJ2-5; TRBD2 matches at 11 bases. Germline V gene sequence: CDR1 LGHNA, CDR2 YNFKEQ. V was clipped by 2 bases and J by 2 bases; unmatched bases: 16. This CDR3 contains 20 residues. In DNA, the CDR3 is TGTGCCAGCAGCCAACTCCTGGGGACTAGCGGTGGGGATGGGCAAGAGACCCAGTACTTC. Encoded protein: CASSQLLGTSGGDGQETQYF.

This clone was seen a handful of times. The chain joins TRBV6-5 to TRBJ2-7; D might be TRBD2 (6 bases). The CDR3 has 13 amino acids. V was clipped by 7 bases and J by 6 bases, with 16 bases between them. Germline CDR1 is MNHEY and CDR2 is SVGAGI. The CDR3 spells CASTAGLLGEQYF. The CDR3 coding sequence is TGTGCCAGCACTGCGGGATTACTAGGCGAGCAGTACTTC.

The chain couples TRBV19 to TRBJ2-1, with TRBD2 matching over 8 bases. CDR3 length: 15 amino acids. V was clipped by 5 bases and J by 0 bases; unmatched bases: 3. The germline V gene has CDR1 LNHDA and CDR2 SQIVND (reference sequence). Here the CDR3 reads CASSRSGSSYNEQFF. The CDR3 DNA reads as TGTGCCAGTAGTCGAAGCGGGAGCTCCTACAATGAGCAGTTCTTC.

This clone showed up many times. The chain is built from TRBV5-4 and TRBJ2-7; no firm D call. This CDR3 has 15 amino acids. Trimming removed 7 bases from V and 5 bases from J, with 22 bases in between. Germline V gene data show CDR1 as SGHNT and CDR2 as YYREEE (reference sequence). The CDR3 DNA is TGTGCCAGCTCCCCTCGATCGACACGTTTGGACGAGCAGTACTTC. The encoded protein is CASSPRSTRLDEQYF.

The gene calls are TRBV6-2 or TRBV6-3 and TRBJ2-3; 8 nucleotides align to TRBD1. Germline loops: CDR1 MNHEY, CDR2 SVGEGT. The CDR3 extends over 12 amino acids. The ends lost 6 bases at V and 9 bases at J; junction bases unmatched: 5. The CDR3 reads CASSHDRGTQYF. CDR3 DNA sequence: TGTGCCAGCAGCCACGACAGGGGAACGCAGTATTTT.

A few counts support this clone. This rearrangement joins TRBV5-1 to TRBJ1-3, with 9 bases aligning to TRBD1. Germline values: CDR1 SGHRS, CDR2 YFSETQ. Trimming took 0 bases from V and 4 from J; bases not matched to a gene: 2. CDR3 length: 15 amino acids. The CDR3 coding sequence is TGCGCCAGCAGCTTGGGCGGGACAGGGGGAAACACCATATATTTT. Translating gives CASSLGGTGGNTIYF.

The chain combines TRBV19 with TRBJ2-7; 9 positions agree with TRBD1. The germline V gene has CDR1 LNHDA and CDR2 SQIVND (reference sequence). The CDR3 is made up of 13 amino acids. V lost 10 bases to trimming and J lost 1 base; unmatched junction nucleotides: 5. DNA for the CDR3: TGTGCCACATCCGGGACAGGGTCCTACGAGCAGTACTTC. It encodes CATSGTGSYEQYF.

This clone was recorded a few times. The chain carries TRBV2 and TRBJ1-2, with D tentatively TRBD1 (5 bases). The CDR3 contains 12 residues. Germline V gene sequence: CDR1 SNHLY, CDR2 FYNNEI. Trimming left V 6 bases short and J 4 bases short, with 9 bases between. Here the CDR3 DNA reads TGTGCCAGCAGGTCAGGGCCCTATGGCTACACCTTC. Protein sequence: CASRSGPYGYTF.

The J gene is TRBJ1-2, the V gene TRBV29-1; D may be TRBD1 (5 bases). Germline V gene data show CDR1 as SQVTM and CDR2 as ANQGSEA. Trimming cost V 4 bases and J 4 bases, with 13 bases left between them. CDR3 size: 13 residues. The CDR3 here is CSVGAGPTYGYTF. The CDR3 DNA sequence: TGCAGCGTTGGAGCGGGACCCACCTATGGCTACACCTTC. Complete variable domain (other parts from reference TRBV29-1 and TRBJ1-2): SAVISQKPSRDICQRGTSLTIQCQVDSQVTMMFWYRQQPGQSLTLIATANQGSEATYESGFVIDKFPISRPNLTFSTLTVSNMSPEDSSIYLCSVGAGPTYGYTFGSGTRLTVV.

The sample holds a few counts of this clone. In DNA, the CDR3 is TGTGCCAGCAGTTATGGACTAGCGGGGGTAACCGGGGAGCTGTTTTTT. This encodes CASSYGLAGVTGELFF. The chain is built from TRBV5-4 and TRBJ2-2; 13 bases are shared with TRBD2. With V trimmed by 5 bases and J by 5 bases, 6 bases remained unmatched. CDR3 length: 16 amino acids. Germline lookup yields CDR1 SGHNT and CDR2 YYREEE (reference sequence).

V gene TRBV24-1 combines with J gene TRBJ2-1, with 12 bases matching TRBD2. This CDR3 comprises 15 residues. The germline V gene has CDR1 KGHDR and CDR2 SFDVKD. J gave up 6 bases and V 5 bases, and 4 bases lay outside the gene matches. The CDR3 bases are TGTGCCACCAGTGGTAGGACTAGCGGGATCAATGAGCAGTTCTTC. This codes for CATSGRTSGINEQFF.

The CDR3 protein is CASTASPDRVVTGYTF. The CDR3 bases are TGTGCCAGCACCGCAAGCCCGGACAGGGTAGTAACCGGCTACACCTTC. The chain has TRBV2 and TRBJ1-2; 8 nucleotides match TRBD1. Germline V gives CDR1 SNHLY, CDR2 FYNNEI. V was pared by 7 bases and J by 8 bases, with 18 bases of the junction left unmatched. This CDR3 contains 16 residues.

The V gene is TRBV6-2 or TRBV6-3, the J gene TRBJ2-4; D unresolved. Per the germline V gene, CDR1 is MNHEY and CDR2 is SVGEGT. This CDR3 is built from 13 residues. V was shortened by 2 bases and J by 6 bases, with 8 bases between the two germline ends. As DNA, the CDR3 is TGTGCCAGCAGTTACGATCCGGTAAACATTCAGTACTTC. It encodes CASSYDPVNIQYF.

The rearrangement uses TRBV20-1 and TRBJ1-2, with D unresolved. The CDR3 consists of 9 residues. Germline lookup yields CDR1 DFQATT and CDR2 SNEGSKA (reference sequence). With 6 bases removed from V and 8 bases from J, the gap between germline ends came to 7 bases. The CDR3 is CSALPGYTF. Written as DNA, the CDR3 is TGCAGTGCCCTCCCCGGCTACACCTTC.

This sequence joins TRBV5-6 and TRBJ1-3, with TRBD1 matching 10 bases. There are 16 residues in the CDR3. In germline, CDR1 is SGHDT, CDR2 YYEEEE. The V segment lost 4 bases and the J segment 4 bases; nucleotides outside the gene matches: 8. CDR3 DNA sequence: TGTGCCAGCAGCCCCGGGACAGGGGTCTCCGGAAACACCATATATTTT. Protein sequence: CASSPGTGVSGNTIYF.

This clone showed up just a few times. The V call is TRBV18, the J call TRBJ2-1; possibly TRBD2 for D (6 bases). Germline loops: CDR1 KGHSH, CDR2 LQKENI. V lost 2 bases, J lost 4 bases, and 21 bases lay in between. The CDR3 runs to 18 residues. The CDR3 bases are TGTGCCAGCTCACCAAAGGGACCCTGGGTGGGAGGATACAATGAGCAGTTCTTC. Protein sequence: CASSPKGPWVGGYNEQFF. Variable domain in full (rest from reference TRBV18 and TRBJ2-1): NAGVMQNPRHLVRRRGQEARLRCSPMKGHSHVYWYRQLPEEGLKFMVYLQKENIIDESGMPKERFSAEFPKEGPSILRIQQVVRGDSAAYFCASSPKGPWVGGYNEQFFGPGTRLTVL.

This clone was observed once. The genes are TRBV4-2 and TRBJ1-1, with D perhaps TRBD1 (5 bases). This CDR3 is 17 amino acids long. Germline V lookup: CDR1 LGHNA, CDR2 YNFKEQ. The germline V and J ends were trimmed by 1 base and 3 bases, with 18 bases remaining between them. The CDR3 protein is CASSQGGSGRLYTEAFF. In nucleotides, the CDR3 is TGTGCCAGCAGCCAAGGAGGGTCAGGGAGGTTGTACACTGAAGCTTTCTTT.

The chain combines TRBV12-5 with TRBJ2-1, with 7 nucleotides matching TRBD2. The CDR3 is 17 residues long. V lost 0 bases, J lost 4 bases, and 9 bases stayed unmatched. CDR1 is LGHNT and CDR2 is FRNRAP in the germline V gene. The CDR3 DNA sequence: TGTGCTAGTGGTTTGGTCCCCGGCAGCGGGATTTACAATGAGCAGTTCTTC. This encodes CASGLVPGSGIYNEQFF.

The rearrangement links TRBV10-3 to TRBJ1-2; perhaps TRBD1 as D (6 bases). Germline CDR1 and CDR2: ENHRY and SYGVKD. This CDR3 has 13 residues. The V gene lost 4 bases and the J gene lost 5 bases, with 11 bases spanning the gap. The CDR3 nucleotides read TGTGCCATCAGTGTCGGGGGGGCGTATGGCTACACCTTC. Protein: CAISVGGAYGYTF.